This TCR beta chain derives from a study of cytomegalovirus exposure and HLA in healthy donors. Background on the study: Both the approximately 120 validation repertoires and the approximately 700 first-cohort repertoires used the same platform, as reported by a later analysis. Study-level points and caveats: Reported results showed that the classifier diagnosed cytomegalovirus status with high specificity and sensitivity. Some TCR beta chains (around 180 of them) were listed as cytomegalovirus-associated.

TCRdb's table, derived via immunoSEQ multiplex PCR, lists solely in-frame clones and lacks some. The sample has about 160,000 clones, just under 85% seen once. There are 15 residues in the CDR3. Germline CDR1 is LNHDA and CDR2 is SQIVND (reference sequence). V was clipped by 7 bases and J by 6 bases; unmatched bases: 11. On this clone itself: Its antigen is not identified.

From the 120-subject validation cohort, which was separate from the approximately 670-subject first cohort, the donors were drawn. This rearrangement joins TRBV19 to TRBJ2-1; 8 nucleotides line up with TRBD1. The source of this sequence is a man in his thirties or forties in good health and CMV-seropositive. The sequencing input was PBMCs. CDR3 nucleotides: TGTGCCAGTACCCGACAGGGGAATACGGGCAATGAGCAGTTCTTC. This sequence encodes CASTRQGNTGNEQFF. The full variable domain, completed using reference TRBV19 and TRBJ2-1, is DGGITQSPKYLFRKEGQNVTLSCEQNLNHDAMYWYRQDPGQGLRLIYYSQIVNDFQKGDIAEGYSVSREKKESFPLTVTSAQKNPTAFYLCASTRQGNTGNEQFFGPGTRLTVL.